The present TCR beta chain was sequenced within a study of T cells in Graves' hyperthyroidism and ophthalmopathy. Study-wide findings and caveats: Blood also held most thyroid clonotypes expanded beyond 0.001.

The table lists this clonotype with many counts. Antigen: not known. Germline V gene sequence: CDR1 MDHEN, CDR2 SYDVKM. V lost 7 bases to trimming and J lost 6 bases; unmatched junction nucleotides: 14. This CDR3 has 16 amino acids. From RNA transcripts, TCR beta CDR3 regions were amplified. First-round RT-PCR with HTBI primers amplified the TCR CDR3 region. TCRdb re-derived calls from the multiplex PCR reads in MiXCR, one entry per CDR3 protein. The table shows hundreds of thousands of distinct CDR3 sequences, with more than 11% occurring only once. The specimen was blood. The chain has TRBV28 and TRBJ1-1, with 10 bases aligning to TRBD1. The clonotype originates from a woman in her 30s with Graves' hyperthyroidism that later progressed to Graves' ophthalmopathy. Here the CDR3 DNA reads TGTGCCAGCATCACTCTCCCCGGACAGGGGGGAGCTGAAGCTTTCTTT. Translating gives CASITLPGQGGAEAFF.